This T cell receptor (beta chain) was documented in a study of T cell responses to AZD1222 COVID-19 vaccine. This clone was picked up many times. No antigen is known for it. Method: immunoSEQ multiplex PCR; TCRdb's copy keeps in-frame clones and lacks some. The sample holds some 140,000 clones, around 90% seen once. General study results and limits: In all cases, repertoires were sampled only after the peak T cell response. Females outnumbered males among donors, who were mostly white British; clonal diversity was possibly underestimated. Spike-wide coverage was observed for vaccine-associated CD4 TCRs, with dominant responses at 160-218 and 743-854.

In germline, CDR1 is KGHSH, CDR2 LQKENI. The V end lost 1 base, the J end lost 2 bases, and 17 bases lay between the germline ends. The CDR3 loop spans 17 amino acids. The clonotype comes from an adult in good health. The sample consisted of peripheral blood, taken on day 0 of AZD1222 vaccination. This chain connects TRBV18 to TRBJ1-2, with a tentative D call TRBD1 (5 bases). CDR3 DNA sequence: TGTGCCAGCTCACCACGGCAGGGAGGCCGGTGGAACTATGGCTACACCTTC. Translation gives CASSPRQGGRWNYGYTF.